This T cell receptor (beta chain) was documented in a study of beta chain features in type 1 diabetes. This clone came up a few times. Its specificity is unknown. Sequenced material consisted of expressed TCRB transcripts (all of the isolated RNA was reverse transcribed). Only in-frame clones appear in the TCRdb table, and some are missing; sequencing was by immunoSEQ multiplex PCR. The repertoire includes about 700,000 clones, 13% of them detected once, and less than 0.025% sits in the top ten. The study, taken as a whole, reports: All four CD4+ subsets from Type 1 diabetes patients carried moderately but significantly shorter TCRB CDR3s.

Sequenced sample: naive CD4+ T cells from blood. The clonotype comes from a man in his late teens or twenties with type 1 diabetes.

The CDR3: CASSDGWGNEQFF. The CDR3 DNA reads as TGTGCCAGCAGTGACGGATGGGGGAATGAGCAGTTCTTC. The chain uses TRBV2 and TRBJ2-1, with D perhaps matching TRBD1 or TRBD2 (5 bases each). Germline V gene lookup returns CDR1 SNHLY and CDR2 FYNNEI. V gave up 3 bases and J gave up 7 bases, with 10 bases separating them. The CDR3 spans 13 residues.